A single sample gave rise to the 30 T cell receptor beta chains below, sequenced in a study of T cells in Graves' hyperthyroidism and ophthalmopathy (dated by TCRdb to 2018 to 2020). The library was produced with multiplex PCR. These reads were obtained on an Illumina HiSeq 2000. Amplification of TCR beta CDR3 regions was carried out from RNA transcripts. A first-round RT-PCR of the TCR CDR3 used the HTBI primer set with the Qiagen OneStep RT-PCR kit. TCRdb itself trimmed the public reads at Q25 with fastp, ran MiXCR and retained productive beta chains. Records with the same CDR3 protein are collapsed into one entry carrying the most frequent genes and DNA. The sample data list about 740,000 distinct CDR3 sequences, and less than 15% of these were observed just once. The ten largest clones represent about a tenth of the sample. Material for sequencing was blood. The origin of the receptors is a woman aged 18-35 years with Graves' hyperthyroidism.

This clonotype was counted at least ten times. The chain is built from TRBV12-3 or TRBV12-4 and TRBJ1-2, with 7 bases matching TRBD1. J lost 7 bases, V lost 6 bases, and 8 bases had no gene match. This CDR3 is built from 13 residues. This chain's CDR3 is CASRRQGISGYTF. The CDR3 nucleotides read TGTGCCAGCAGACGACAGGGTATTAGTGGCTACACCTTC.

This rearrangement joins TRBV24-1 to TRBJ1-5; 8 bases map to TRBD1. The CDR3 runs to 15 residues. Germline loops: CDR1 KGHDR, CDR2 SFDVKD. V lost 3 bases, J lost 5 bases, and 5 bases stayed unmatched. CDR3 sequence reads: CATSDIGTGDQPQHF. CDR3 nucleotides: TGTGCCACCAGTGATATAGGGACAGGAGATCAGCCCCAGCATTTT.

This clonotype has a count of ten or more. The chain links TRBV30 to TRBJ2-4; D is possibly TRBD2 (6 bases). The CDR3 is made up of 16 amino acids. Trimming left V 5 bases short and J 4 bases short, with 21 bases between. In germline, CDR1 is GTSNPN, CDR2 SVGIG (reference sequence). The CDR3 is CAWGKRDFLTKNIQYF. CDR3 in DNA: TGTGCCTGGGGAAAACGGGACTTCCTGACAAAAAACATTCAGTACTTC.

In its sample, this clonotype was seen many times. The chain links TRBV20-1 to TRBJ2-7, with D perhaps matching TRBD2 (5 bases). The CDR3 is 14 residues long. V was trimmed by 5 bases and J by 3 bases, leaving 17 bases between them. The germline gives CDR1 DFQATT, CDR2 SNEGSKA (reference sequence). DNA of the CDR3: TGCAGTGCTCGCCGTTTGGAGGTCAGCTACGAGCAGTACTTC. Translation gives CSARRLEVSYEQYF.

This clonotype showed up just a few times. The chain couples TRBV29-1 to TRBJ1-2; the match to TRBD1 covers 9 bases. Germline CDR1 SQVTM, CDR2 ANQGSEA. This CDR3 comprises 16 residues. V lost 0 bases and J lost 7; bases outside the gene matches: 12. CDR3 sequence reads: CSVEDLYRGRGGGYTF. In DNA, the CDR3 is TGCAGCGTTGAAGATCTGTACAGGGGGCGCGGCGGTGGCTACACCTTC. Looking up the rest from reference TRBV29-1 and TRBJ1-2 gives the full variable domain: SAVISQKPSRDICQRGTSLTIQCQVDSQVTMMFWYRQQPGQSLTLIATANQGSEATYESGFVIDKFPISRPNLTFSTLTVSNMSPEDSSIYLCSVEDLYRGRGGGYTFGSGTRLTVV.

Details on this clonotype: This may stem from a read error, because a much larger clone lies one nucleotide away. This CDR3 is missing its conserved last phenylalanine or tryptophan, likely due to a read error. The chain uses TRBV14 and TRBJ2-1, with D hard to call. The germline V and J ends were trimmed by 4 bases and 2 bases, with 15 bases remaining between them. Germline lookup yields CDR1 SGHDN and CDR2 FVKESK. There are 16 residues in the CDR3. The CDR3 loop is CASSRNLLAAYNEQFI. As DNA, the CDR3 is TGTGCCAGCAGCCGGAACCTGCTGGCAGCCTACAATGAGCAGTTCATC.

This clonotype was counted between two and nine times. CDR3 loop: CATSGSRAGANVLTF. CDR3 nucleotide sequence: TGTGCCACCAGCGGTTCCAGGGCTGGGGCCAACGTCCTGACTTTC. The chain is built from TRBV15 and TRBJ2-6, with D maybe TRBD1 (5 bases). Trimming shortened V by 5 bases and J by 2 bases, and 10 bases separated the two germline ends. CDR1 is LNHNV and CDR2 is YYDKDF in the germline V gene (reference sequence). CDR3 length equals 15 residues.

This clonotype was counted many times. The chain carries TRBV18 and TRBJ2-5; no clear D gene. The CDR3 is 12 residues long. V shed 5 bases and J shed 0 bases, with 4 bases lying between them. Germline loops: CDR1 KGHSH, CDR2 LQKENI. CDR3 in DNA: TGTGCCAGCTCAAAGTACCAAGAGACCCAGTACTTC. This codes for CASSKYQETQYF.

Many counts were recorded for this clonotype. CDR3: CSAREAGGTYNEQFF. The DNA for the CDR3 is TGCAGTGCTAGAGAGGCGGGAGGGACGTACAATGAGCAGTTCTTC. This rearrangement joins TRBV20-1 to TRBJ2-1; 9 nucleotides agree with TRBD2. The CDR3 loop spans 15 amino acids. The germline gives CDR1 DFQATT, CDR2 SNEGSKA (reference sequence). V was clipped by 0 bases and J by 4 bases; unmatched bases: 4.

This clonotype was picked up many times. Relative to the germline gene, one junction end is altered; a read error may explain this. This sequence joins TRBV5-1 and TRBJ1-5; D not certain. CDR3 length: 14 amino acids. CDR1 and CDR2 (germline): SGHRS, YFSETQ. The CDR3 sequence is CASSLGLGNQPQHF. The CDR3 DNA reads as TGTGCCAGCAGTTTAGGTTTGGGGAATCAGCCCCAGCATTTT.

The CDR3 here is CSAITSEVDNEQFF. The CDR3 bases are TGCAGTGCTATAACTAGCGAGGTTGACAATGAGCAGTTCTTC. The chain joins TRBV20-1 to TRBJ2-1; 7 bases align to TRBD2. The ends lost 4 bases at V and 5 bases at J; junction bases unmatched: 8. The germline gives CDR1 DFQATT, CDR2 SNEGSKA (reference sequence). The CDR3 is made up of 14 amino acids.

This clonotype was recorded many times. This chain joins TRBV12-3 or TRBV12-4 and TRBJ1-2; 7 nucleotides agree with TRBD1. The CDR3 sequence is 12 residues long. Unmatched junction bases numbered 4, after V lost 7 bases and J lost 5 bases. CDR3 loop: CASTGGAYGYTF. The CDR3 DNA sequence: TGTGCCAGCACAGGGGGGGCGTATGGCTACACCTTC.

The CDR3 DNA is TGTGCCAGCCACCGGGACAGGGGATGGACCATATATTTT. Translation gives CASHRDRGWTIYF. The V and J genes are TRBV2 and TRBJ1-3; 10 bases are shared with TRBD1. Germline V gene data show CDR1 as SNHLY and CDR2 as FYNNEI. The ends lost 8 bases at V and 10 bases at J; junction bases unmatched: 8. CDR3 length: 13 amino acids. Variable domain in full (rest from reference TRBV2 and TRBJ1-3): EPEVTQTPSHQVTQMGQEVILRCVPISNHLYFYWYRQILGQKVEFLVSFYNNEISEKSEIFDDQFSVERPDGSNFTLKIRSTKLEDSAMYFCASHRDRGWTIYFGEGSWLTVV.

This clonotype was counted ten times or more. The gene calls are TRBV12-5 and TRBJ2-1, with TRBD2 matching over 10 bases. This CDR3 contains 15 residues. Looked up from germline, CDR1 is LGHNT and CDR2 is FRNRAP. V trimming: 6 bases; J trimming: 8 bases; junction bases outside the gene matches: 10. The CDR3 reads CASGLSGRAGDEQFF. In DNA, the CDR3 is TGTGCTAGTGGCCTCAGCGGGAGGGCCGGGGATGAGCAGTTCTTC.

This clonotype was counted ten times or more. This rearrangement joins TRBV4-1 to TRBJ1-4; D call uncertain. The CDR3 runs to 16 residues. The germline gives CDR1 MGHRA, CDR2 YSYEKL. V was shortened by 2 bases and J by 0 bases, with 10 bases between the two germline ends. The CDR3 protein is CASSQFQKSTNEKLFF. The CDR3 DNA reads TGCGCCAGCAGCCAATTTCAGAAATCAACTAATGAAAAACTGTTTTTT.

CDR3 DNA sequence: TGTGCCAGCAGCTCTATAACGGGGGGATCCTACGAGCAGTACTTC. It specifies CASSSITGGSYEQYF. This chain links TRBV28 with TRBJ2-7; TRBD2 matches 7 bases. The germline V gene has CDR1 MDHEN and CDR2 SYDVKM. After removal of 6 bases from V and 1 base from J, the junction contained 9 bases not matched to a gene. CDR3 length equals 15 residues.

This clonotype was seen a handful of times. DNA of the CDR3: TGTGCCAGCAGCTTAGCGCTAACCCGCGACAGGGTTGGGTCCTACGAGCAGTACTTC. Encoded protein: CASSLALTRDRVGSYEQYF. V and J are TRBV7-9 and TRBJ2-7, with 7 bases that match TRBD1. The CDR3 is made up of 19 amino acids. Germline V gives CDR1 SEHNR, CDR2 FQNEAQ (reference sequence). The ends lost 0 bases at V and 1 base at J; junction bases unmatched: 15.

Comments on this clonotype: Sequence at one end of the junction differs from germline and may be a read error. V gene TRBV20-1 combines with J gene TRBJ1-2; D is uncertain. This CDR3 contains 15 residues. The V gene's germline CDR1 is DFQATT and CDR2 SNEGSKA (reference sequence). CDR3 DNA: TGCAGTGCTAGATTCTCGGTGGGCATGGACTATGGCTGCACCTTC. It translates to CSARFSVGMDYGCTF.

V and J are TRBV28 and TRBJ1-5; D gene unclear. Germline V gene lookup returns CDR1 MDHEN and CDR2 SYDVKM. The CDR3 is 15 amino acids. V lost 2 bases, J lost 2 bases, and 10 bases lay in between. This CDR3 is CASSLGERRNQPQHF. CDR3 nucleotides: TGTGCCAGCAGTTTAGGGGAGAGGCGCAATCAGCCCCAGCATTTT. Using reference TRBV28 and TRBJ1-5 for the parts outside the CDR3, the full variable domain is DVKVTQSSRYLVKRTGEKVFLECVQDMDHENMFWYRQDPGLGLRLIYFSYDVKMKEKGDIPEGYSVSREKKERFSLILESASTNQTSMYLCASSLGERRNQPQHFGDGTRLSIL.

V is TRBV27 and J is TRBJ2-7; D assignment may be TRBD1 or TRBD2 (5 bases each). V lost 10 bases and J 2 bases, leaving 15 bases between the germline ends. Germline CDR1 reads MNHEY; CDR2 reads SMNVEV (reference sequence). The CDR3 contains 13 residues. CDR3 sequence (DNA): TGTGCCACTTCTTCTCGGGACCCCTACGAGCAGTACTTC. This translates into CATSSRDPYEQYF.

The chain links TRBV19 to TRBJ2-3; the D gene is possibly TRBD2 (5 bases). Germline CDR1 is LNHDA and CDR2 is SQIVND (reference sequence). This CDR3 spans 14 amino acids. Trimming took off 0 bases at V and 6 bases at J, with 10 bases between the two ends. The CDR3 nucleotides read TGTGCCAGTAGTATAGATGGGGAGCGCGATACGCAGTATTTT. It is translated as CASSIDGERDTQYF. The full variable domain, completed using reference TRBV19 and TRBJ2-3, is DGGITQSPKYLFRKEGQNVTLSCEQNLNHDAMYWYRQDPGQGLRLIYYSQIVNDFQKGDIAEGYSVSREKKESFPLTVTSAQKNPTAFYLCASSIDGERDTQYFGPGTRLTVL.

This clonotype was picked up a small number of times. CDR3 nucleotides: TGTGCCATCAGTGTCGGCAATGCGGAGACCCAGTACTTC. This codes for CAISVGNAETQYF. V usage is TRBV10-3 and J usage is TRBJ2-5, with D unclear. The CDR3 loop spans 13 amino acids. V dropped 4 bases and J dropped 5 bases, with 11 bases sitting between them. Germline V gene sequence: CDR1 ENHRY, CDR2 SYGVKD.

This clonotype was seen a few times. This CDR3 is CASSLEAAGGPPGELFF. Written as DNA, the CDR3 is TGTGCCAGCAGCTTGGAAGCGGCGGGAGGGCCCCCCGGGGAGCTGTTTTTT. The V gene is TRBV5-5, the J gene TRBJ2-2, with 9 bases lining up with TRBD2. After removal of 0 bases from V and 6 bases from J, the junction contained 9 bases not matched to a gene. The CDR3 is 17 amino acids. CDR1 is SGHKS and CDR2 is YYEKEE in the germline V gene (reference sequence).

A note on this clonotype: A much larger clone lies a single base off, so this may be a read error. This CDR3 fails to terminate in the conserved phenylalanine or tryptophan, so it likely reflects a read error. The chain combines TRBV5-1 with TRBJ2-2, with no clear D. The length of the CDR3 is 12 residues. The germline CDR1 and CDR2 sequences are SGHRS and YFSETQ. Trimming shortened V by 6 bases and J by 1 base, and 4 bases separated the two germline ends. The CDR3 nucleotides are TGCGCCAGCACCGAGAACACCGGGGAGCTGTTTCTT. This translates into CASTENTGELFL.

This chain connects TRBV4-3 to TRBJ2-4; D is undetermined. CDR1 and CDR2 from the germline V gene are LGHNA and YSLEER. This CDR3 comprises 14 residues. Trimming took 0 bases from V and 6 from J, leaving 9 bases between them. CDR3 in amino acids: CASSQEEWGNIQYF. DNA for the CDR3: TGCGCCAGCAGCCAAGAAGAGTGGGGAAACATTCAGTACTTC.

This clonotype was seen only a few times. This chain uses TRBV20-1 with TRBJ2-2; 8 nucleotides line up with TRBD2. The CDR3 spans 15 residues. Trimming cost V 3 bases and J 6 bases; bases outside gene matches: 9. In germline, CDR1 is DFQATT, CDR2 SNEGSKA (reference sequence). The CDR3 is CSARKAGEVSGELFF. The CDR3 DNA sequence: TGCAGTGCTAGGAAAGCGGGAGAAGTATCCGGGGAGCTGTTTTTT.

J is TRBJ1-5 and V is TRBV19; no clear D. V lost 3 bases to trimming and J lost 5 bases, with 11 bases between them. This CDR3 spans 14 amino acids. Germline CDR1 reads LNHDA; CDR2 reads SQIVND (reference sequence). In DNA, the CDR3 is TGTGCCAGTAGTATCTCTCAGGAGGATCAGCCCCAGCATTTT. Its translation: CASSISQEDQPQHF.

To note about this clonotype: A junction end diverges from the germline sequence, so it may reflect a read error. The chain links TRBV2 to TRBJ2-2, with a tentative D call TRBD2 (6 bases). The CDR3 is 13 amino acids. CDR1 and CDR2 from the germline V gene are SNHLY and FYNNEI. The CDR3 DNA is TGTGCCAGCAGTCGGCGGGGCACCGGGGAGCTGCTTTTT. Translation gives CASSRRGTGELLF.

This clonotype was detected ten times or more. CDR3 in amino acids: CASSLGGSREAFF. The CDR3, as DNA: TGTGCCAGCAGCTTAGGGGGGAGCAGGGAAGCTTTCTTT. The rearrangement uses TRBV7-2 and TRBJ1-1; perhaps TRBD1 as D (5 bases). There are 13 residues in the CDR3. Looked up from germline, CDR1 is SGHTA and CDR2 is FQGNSA. V gave up 1 base and J gave up 8 bases, with 11 bases separating them. The full variable domain, with the rest looked up from reference TRBV7-2 and TRBJ1-1, is GAGVSQSPSNKVTEKGKDVELRCDPISGHTALYWYRQSLGQGLEFLIYFQGNSAPDKSGLPSDRFSAERTGGSVSTLTIQRTQQEDSAVYLCASSLGGSREAFFGQGTRLTVV.

This clonotype came up a few times. The rearrangement links TRBV28 to TRBJ2-1; the match to TRBD2 covers 16 bases. J lost 9 bases, V lost 5 bases, and 7 bases had no gene match. This CDR3 is 16 amino acids long. The germline gives CDR1 MDHEN, CDR2 SYDVKM. CDR3 sequence reads: CASSPGLAGGRGEQFF. CDR3 DNA: TGTGCCAGCAGTCCGGGACTAGCGGGAGGGCGGGGTGAGCAGTTCTTC.